A single T cell receptor (beta chain) is shown here with its context. Its antigen is unidentified. The sample originates from a study of T cell responses to AZD1222 COVID-19 vaccine. Sequencing was performed with immunoSEQ multiplex PCR; in TCRdb, only in-frame clones are kept and a portion is missing. The top ten clones hold about 14% of a sample with under 150,000 clones, approximately 90% of them seen once. This CDR3 contains 14 residues. Losses at the gene ends were 7 bases for V and 5 bases for J; bases not matched to a gene: 8. Germline loops: CDR1 SQVTM, CDR2 ANQGSEA. Overall study findings and caveats: Mostly white British, mostly female donors; authors suggested clonal diversity may be underestimated.

The TCR comes from an adult in good health. The chain combines TRBV29-1 with TRBJ2-3; 11 bases line up with TRBD2. Source: peripheral blood, taken on day 0 of AZD1222 vaccination. CDR3 sequence reads: CSAGTSGSGDTQYF. CDR3 in DNA: TGCAGCGCGGGGACTAGCGGATCTGGAGATACGCAGTATTTT.